This T cell receptor (beta chain) was sequenced for a study of shared clonotypes between healthy human individuals. Whole-study results and caveats: Naive CD4 clonotypes overlapped across a handful of donors at roughly 5.1%.

Donors had no recently reported acute infections or vaccinations and were HIV-negative. TCRdb's table, derived via immunoSEQ multiplex PCR, lists solely in-frame clones and lacks some. The sample includes fewer than 1.8 million clones, just under 99% of them seen just once. As for this clone: As yet, its antigen is unknown.

The source material was naive CD4+ T cells sorted from blood. Subset in this sample: CD45RA+ positively selected. This clonotype was obtained from a man aged 30-40 years in good health.

CDR3 amino acids: CASSPHSTDTQYF. The CDR3 region has the DNA TGCGCCAGCAGCCCTCATAGCACAGATACGCAGTATTTT. The chain is built from TRBV5-1 and TRBJ2-3; no definite D call. The CDR3 covers 13 residues. V was trimmed by 4 bases and J by 0 bases, leaving 6 bases between them. Germline V gene data show CDR1 as SGHRS and CDR2 as YFSETQ.